The following is a TCR beta chain sequence with its context. Its cognate antigen is unknown. The CDR3 runs 19 residues. Germline V gene lookup returns CDR1 MGHDK and CDR2 SYGVNS. After re-calling the 5' RACE reads, TCRdb lists one entry per CDR3 protein, DNA absent. Its clone listing holds 200,000 to 300,000 distinct CDR3 sequences. The entry originates in a study of T cells expressing NK-cell markers. Study information: Obtained from sorted CD3+CD56+NKG2C+, CD3+CD56+NKG2C- and CD3+CD56-NKG2C+ T cells were the TCR beta repertoires. Notes on the study in general: Dominant NKG2C+ clonotype frequencies of roughly 1.0-7.5% of CD8+ T cells were measured in five or six donors. The CD3+CD56-NKG2C+ fraction of four donors was likewise dominated by these clonotypes.

The sequence was obtained from a woman aged 18 to 69 in good health. J is TRBJ2-5 and V is TRBV25-1; TCRdb names TRBD2, which stays unverified in the absence of DNA. Sequencing was carried out using blood T cells: a sorted CD56 or NKG2C T cell subset, CD4+ or CD8+ T cells, or bulk PBMC T cells (not recorded which). The CDR3 spells CASSEYPPVISGSQETQYF.